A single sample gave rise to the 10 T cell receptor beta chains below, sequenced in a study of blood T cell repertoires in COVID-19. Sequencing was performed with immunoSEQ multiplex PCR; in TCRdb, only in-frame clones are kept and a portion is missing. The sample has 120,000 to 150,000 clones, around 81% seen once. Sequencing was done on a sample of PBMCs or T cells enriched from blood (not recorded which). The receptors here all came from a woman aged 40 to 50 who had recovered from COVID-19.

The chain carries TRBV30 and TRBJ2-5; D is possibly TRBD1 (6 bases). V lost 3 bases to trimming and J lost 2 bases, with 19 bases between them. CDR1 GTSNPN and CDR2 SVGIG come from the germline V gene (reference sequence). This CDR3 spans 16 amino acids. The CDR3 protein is CAWSEGVALLQETQYF. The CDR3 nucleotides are TGTGCCTGGAGCGAGGGGGTGGCTCTATTACAAGAGACCCAGTACTTC.

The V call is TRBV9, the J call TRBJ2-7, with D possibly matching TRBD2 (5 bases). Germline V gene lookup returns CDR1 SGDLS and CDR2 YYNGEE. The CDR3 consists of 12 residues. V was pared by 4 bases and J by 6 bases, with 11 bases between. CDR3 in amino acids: CASSPAEAEQYF. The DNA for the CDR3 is TGTGCCAGCAGCCCCGCGGAGGCCGAGCAGTACTTC.

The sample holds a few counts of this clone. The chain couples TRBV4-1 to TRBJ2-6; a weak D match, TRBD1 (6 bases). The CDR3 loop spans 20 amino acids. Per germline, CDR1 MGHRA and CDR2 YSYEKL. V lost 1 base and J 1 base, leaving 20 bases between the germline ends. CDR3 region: CASSQVPSQGGTSGANVLTF. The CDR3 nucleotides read TGCGCCAGCAGCCAAGTCCCATCACAAGGGGGAACTTCTGGGGCCAACGTCCTGACTTTC.

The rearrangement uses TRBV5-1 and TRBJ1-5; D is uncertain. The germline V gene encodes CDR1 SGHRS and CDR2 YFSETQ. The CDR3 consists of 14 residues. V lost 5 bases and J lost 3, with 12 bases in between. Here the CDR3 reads CASSPSGFNQPQHF. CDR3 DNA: TGCGCCAGCAGTCCGTCCGGTTTCAATCAGCCCCAGCATTTT.

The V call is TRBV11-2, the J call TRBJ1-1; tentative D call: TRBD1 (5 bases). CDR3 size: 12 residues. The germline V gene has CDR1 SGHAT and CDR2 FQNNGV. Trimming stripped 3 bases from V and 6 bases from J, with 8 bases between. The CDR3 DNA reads TGTGCCAGCAGCTTCGCCAGGGCTGAAGCTTTCTTT. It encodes CASSFARAEAFF.

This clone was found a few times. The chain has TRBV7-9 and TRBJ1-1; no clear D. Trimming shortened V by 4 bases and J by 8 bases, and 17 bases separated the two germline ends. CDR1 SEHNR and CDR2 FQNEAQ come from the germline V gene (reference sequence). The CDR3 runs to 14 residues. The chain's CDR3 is CASSYPPGNPEAFF. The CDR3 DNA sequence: TGTGCCAGCAGCTACCCGCCGGGAAACCCCGAAGCTTTCTTT. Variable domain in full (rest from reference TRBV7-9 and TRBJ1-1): DTGVSQNPRHKITKRGQNVTFRCDPISEHNRLYWYRQTLGQGPEFLTYFQNEAQLEKSRLLSDRFSAERPKGSFSTLEIQRTEQGDSAMYLCASSYPPGNPEAFFGQGTRLTVV.

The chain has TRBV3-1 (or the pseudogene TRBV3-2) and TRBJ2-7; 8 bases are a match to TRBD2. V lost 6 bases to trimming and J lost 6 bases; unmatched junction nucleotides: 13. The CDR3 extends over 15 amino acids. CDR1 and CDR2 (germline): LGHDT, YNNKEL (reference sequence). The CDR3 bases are TGTGCCAGCAGGGACACCGGGACTAGATCTACCGAGCAGTACTTC. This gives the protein CASRDTGTRSTEQYF.

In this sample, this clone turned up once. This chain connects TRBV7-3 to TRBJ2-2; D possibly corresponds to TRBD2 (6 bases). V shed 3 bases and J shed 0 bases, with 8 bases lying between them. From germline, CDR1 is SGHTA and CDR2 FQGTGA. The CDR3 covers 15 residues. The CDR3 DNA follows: TGTGCCAGCAGCTTTAGCGGCACGAACACCGGGGAGCTGTTTTTT. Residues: CASSFSGTNTGELFF. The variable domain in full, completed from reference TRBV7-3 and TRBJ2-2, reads GAGVSQTPSNKVTEKGKYVELRCDPISGHTALYWYRQSLGQGPEFLIYFQGTGAADDSGLPNDRFFAVRPEGSVSTLKIQRTERGDSAVYLCASSFSGTNTGELFFGEGSRLTVL.

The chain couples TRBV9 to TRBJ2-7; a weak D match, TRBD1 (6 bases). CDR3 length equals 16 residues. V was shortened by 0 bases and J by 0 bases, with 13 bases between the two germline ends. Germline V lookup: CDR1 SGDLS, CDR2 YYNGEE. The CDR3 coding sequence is TGTGCCAGCAGCGTAGGCACAGGGCGAAGCTCCTACGAGCAGTACTTC. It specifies CASSVGTGRSSYEQYF.

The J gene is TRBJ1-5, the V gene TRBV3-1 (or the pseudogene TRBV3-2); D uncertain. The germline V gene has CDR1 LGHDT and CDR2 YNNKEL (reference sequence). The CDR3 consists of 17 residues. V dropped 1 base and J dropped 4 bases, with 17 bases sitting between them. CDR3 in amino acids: CASSQGNLLAGNQPQHF. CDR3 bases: TGTGCCAGCAGCCAAGGAAACCTACTAGCGGGAAATCAGCCCCAGCATTTT.